This is a list of T cell receptor beta chains from one sample in a study of brain T cells in children with intractable seizures. This table comes from immunoSEQ multiplex PCR, and its TCRdb copy is limited to in-frame clones, with some not included. The sample gives approximately 77,000 clones, 85% to 95% of which show up once; around 1.6% is in the top ten. Sequencing used peripheral blood, obtained at surgery. These receptors were collected from a boy under two years old with tuberous sclerosis and intractable seizures. CDR3s include the opening cysteine and the closing phenylalanine or tryptophan. D genes are given only for firm matches. Not all rows give a size; the values are once, few, many and, for expanded clones, a class.

V gene	J gene	clone size	D gene	CDR3 DNA	CDR3 protein
TRBV7-8	TRBJ2-2	NA	NA	TGTGCCAGCAGCTTAGCGCGCCTCAACACCGGGGAGCTGTTTTTT	CASSLARLNTGELFF
TRBV5-5	TRBJ1-4	NA	NA	TGTGCCAGCAGCTTCGGGGCAACTAATGAAAAACTGTTTTTT	CASSFGATNEKLFF
TRBV29-1	TRBJ2-2	NA	NA	TGCAGCGTTGAAGAATGGTCCAACACCGGGGAGCTGTTTTTT	CSVEEWSNTGELFF
TRBV25-1	TRBJ2-3	NA	NA	TGTGCCAGCAGTGAATTCGGGGTTGGTACGCAGTATTTT	CASSEFGVGTQYF
TRBV6-2/TRBV6-3	TRBJ2-7	NA	NA	TGTGCCAGCAGTTACGTCGGTCCGTTCGAGCAGTACTTC	CASSYVGPFEQYF
TRBV18	TRBJ1-1	NA	NA	TGTGCCAGCTCTTATAACAGGGTGGGGAACACTGAAGCTTTCTTT	CASSYNRVGNTEAFF
TRBV16	TRBJ1-4	NA	NA	TGTGCCAGCAGCCGCAGGAAGAGGACTAATGAAAAACTGTTTTTT	CASSRRKRTNEKLFF
TRBV29-1	TRBJ2-7	NA	TRBD1	TGCAGCGTTGTACGGGACAGGGCTTCTTCCTACGAGCAGTACTTC	CSVVRDRASSYEQYF
TRBV28	TRBJ2-1	NA	NA	TGTGCCAGCAGCCGGGACTCCTCCTACAATGAGCAGTTCTTC	CASSRDSSYNEQFF
TRBV11-2	TRBJ1-1	NA	NA	TGTGCCAGCAGCTTATTGACGGAGGGGAACACTGAAGCTTTCTTT	CASSLLTEGNTEAFF
TRBV7-2	TRBJ2-7	NA	NA	TGTGCCAGCAGCAAGTCGGGATACGAGCAGTACTTC	CASSKSGYEQYF
TRBV28	TRBJ2-5	NA	TRBD1	TGTGCCAGCAGTTTGCAGACAGGGGAAGAGACCCAGTACTTC	CASSLQTGEETQYF
TRBV19	TRBJ1-2	NA	NA	TGTGCCAGTAGTATAGATCAGTTCATTGTTGGGGGCTACACCTTC	CASSIDQFIVGGYTF
TRBV10-2	TRBJ2-7	NA	TRBD2	TGCGCCAGCAGATATAGCGGGAGAACTTCCTACGAGCAGTACTTC	CASRYSGRTSYEQYF
TRBV29-1	TRBJ1-1	NA	NA	TGCAGCGTTGGTGCCGGGACAACAAACACTGAAGCTTTCTTT	CSVGAGTTNTEAFF
TRBV7-2	TRBJ2-7	NA	NA	TGTGCCAGCAGTACAAGGCCGGCCGGCCTCCTTTGGTACGAGCAGTACTTC	CASSTRPAGLLWYEQYF
TRBV9	TRBJ2-3	once	TRBD2	TGTGCCAGCAGCGTAGCTCTAGCGGATAGCACAGATACGCAGTATTTT	CASSVALADSTDTQYF
TRBV6-1	TRBJ2-7	NA	NA	TGTGCCAGCAGTGAAACATTTAGAGAGCAGTACTTC	CASSETFREQYF
TRBV2	TRBJ1-4	NA	TRBD1	TGTGCCAGCAGAACCACAGGGGCCATCTATGAAAAACTGTTTTTT	CASRTTGAIYEKLFF
TRBV9	TRBJ2-1	NA	NA	TGTGCCAGCAGCGTAGCTCGTCTAGCCGATCGCAATGAGCAGTTCTTC	CASSVARLADRNEQFF
TRBV14	TRBJ1-1	NA	NA	TGTGCCAGCAGCCTTCGTGCGGGAGGCAGGGACACTGAAGCTTTCTTT	CASSLRAGGRDTEAFF
TRBV7-9	TRBJ2-5	NA	TRBD2	TGTGCCAGCAGCCTACGGACTAGCGGGAGGGACAAAACCCAAGAGACCCAGTACTTC	CASSLRTSGRDKTQETQYF
TRBV9	TRBJ2-7	NA	TRBD2	TGTGCCAGCAGCGTAGCAACGGGGGAGGGATACGAGCAGTACTTC	CASSVATGEGYEQYF
TRBV12-3/TRBV12-4	TRBJ2-7	once	NA	TGTGCCAGCAGCGGGGGACAGCGCTACGAGCAGTACTTC	CASSGGQRYEQYF
TRBV18	TRBJ2-5	NA	TRBD2	TGTGCCAGCTCACTAAGCGGGATCTACCAAGAGACCCAGTACTTC	CASSLSGIYQETQYF
TRBV19	TRBJ1-5	few	TRBD1	TGTGCCAGTAGTGGCGACAGGGGTCAGCCCCAGCATTTT	CASSGDRGQPQHF
TRBV6-5	TRBJ1-1	NA	NA	TGTGCCAGCAGCCGACAGTCCACTATGAACACTGAAGCTTTCTTT	CASSRQSTMNTEAFF
TRBV3-1/TRBV3-2	TRBJ1-5	NA	NA	TGTGCCAGCAGCCGACAGAATAATCAGCCCCAGCATTTT	CASSRQNNQPQHF
TRBV4-2	TRBJ2-7	NA	TRBD1	TGTGCCAGCAGCCAAGCCGACAGGGTTGGGTCCTACGAGCAGTACTTC	CASSQADRVGSYEQYF
TRBV3-1/TRBV3-2	TRBJ2-5	NA	NA	TGTGCCAGCAGCCAAGAAGGGGGGATCCAAGAGACCCAGTACTTC	CASSQEGGIQETQYF
TRBV18	TRBJ2-3	NA	TRBD2	TGTGCCAGCTCACGGGAGACTAGCGGGAGCACAGATACGCAGTATTTT	CASSRETSGSTDTQYF
TRBV28	TRBJ1-2	once	TRBD1	TGTGCCAGCAGTTCACCGGGACAGTCGAACTATGGCTACACCTTC	CASSSPGQSNYGYTF
TRBV7-6	TRBJ1-2	NA	NA	TGTGCCAGCAGCTTCGGGGGGCTTGGCTATGGCTACACCTTC	CASSFGGLGYGYTF
TRBV7-6	TRBJ1-1	NA	TRBD1	TGTGCCAGCAGCTTAGCACAGGGGACTGAAGCTTTCTTT	CASSLAQGTEAFF
TRBV21-1	TRBJ2-7	NA	NA	TGTGCCAGCAGCAAACCCCCCGACAGGGACCCCTACGAGCAGTACTTC	CASSKPPDRDPYEQYF
TRBV4-1	TRBJ2-7	once	TRBD2	TGCGCCAGCAGCCAAGGAAGACTAGCCGGGGTTCCGGACGAGCAGTACTTC	CASSQGRLAGVPDEQYF
TRBV9	TRBJ2-5	NA	TRBD1	TGTGCCAGCAGCCCTGGGGGACAGGGCGGGGAGACCCAGTACTTC	CASSPGGQGGETQYF